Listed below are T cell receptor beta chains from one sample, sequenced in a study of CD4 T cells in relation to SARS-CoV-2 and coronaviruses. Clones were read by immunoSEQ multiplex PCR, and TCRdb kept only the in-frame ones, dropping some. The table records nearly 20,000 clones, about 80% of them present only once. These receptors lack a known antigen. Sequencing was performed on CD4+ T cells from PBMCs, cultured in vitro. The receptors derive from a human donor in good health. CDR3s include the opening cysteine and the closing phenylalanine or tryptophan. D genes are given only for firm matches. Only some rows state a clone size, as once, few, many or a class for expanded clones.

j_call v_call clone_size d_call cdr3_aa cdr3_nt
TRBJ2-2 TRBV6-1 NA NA CASSEGVNTGELFF TGTGCCAGCAGTGAAGGGGTGAACACCGGGGAGCTGTTTTTT
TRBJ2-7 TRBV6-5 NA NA CASSSDGSSYEQYF TGTGCCAGCAGTTCGGACGGCAGCTCCTACGAGCAGTACTTC
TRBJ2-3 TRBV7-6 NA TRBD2 CASSAGLAGAKGTDTQYF TGTGCCAGCAGCGCCGGACTAGCGGGAGCGAAGGGCACAGATACGCAGTATTTT
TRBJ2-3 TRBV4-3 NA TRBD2 CASSQDFKRGWADTQYF TGCGCCAGCAGCCAAGATTTTAAGCGGGGGTGGGCAGATACGCAGTATTTT
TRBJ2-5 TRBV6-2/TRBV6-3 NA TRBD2 CASSLPLADQETQYF TGTGCCAGCAGTTTACCCCTAGCGGATCAAGAGACCCAGTACTTC
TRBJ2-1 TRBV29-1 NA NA CSSLVSYNEQFF TGCAGCTCTCTGGTCTCCTACAATGAGCAGTTCTTC
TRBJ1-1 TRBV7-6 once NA CASSLQPMNTEAFF TGTGCCAGCAGCCTTCAGCCTATGAACACTGAAGCTTTCTTT
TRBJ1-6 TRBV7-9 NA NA CASSLGGGNNSPLHF TGTGCCAGCAGCTTAGGTGGAGGGAATAATTCACCCCTCCACTTT
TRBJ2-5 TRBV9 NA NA CASSAISGETQYF TGTGCCAGCAGCGCTATATCCGGGGAGACCCAGTACTTC
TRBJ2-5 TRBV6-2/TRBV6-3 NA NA CASSARAQETQYF TGTGCCAGCAGCGCTAGGGCCCAAGAGACCCAGTACTTC
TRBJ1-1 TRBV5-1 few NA CASSLHGGTEAFF TGCGCCAGCAGCTTGCATGGGGGCACTGAAGCTTTCTTT
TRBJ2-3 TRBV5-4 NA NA CASSLVAESTDTQYF TGTGCCAGCAGCTTGGTTGCGGAGAGCACAGATACGCAGTATTTT
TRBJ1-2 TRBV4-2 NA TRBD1 CASSRDTGDGYTF TGTGCCAGCAGCCGAGATACAGGGGACGGCTACACCTTC
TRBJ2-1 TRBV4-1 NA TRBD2 CASSQERLAGYNEQFF TGCGCCAGCAGCCAAGAGCGGCTAGCGGGCTACAATGAGCAGTTCTTC
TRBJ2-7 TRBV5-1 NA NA CASSLNGGLYEQYF TGCGCCAGCAGCTTGAACGGGGGGCTATACGAGCAGTACTTC
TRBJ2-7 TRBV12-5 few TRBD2 CASGWGLAGLYEQYF TGTGCTAGTGGCTGGGGGCTAGCGGGACTCTACGAGCAGTACTTC
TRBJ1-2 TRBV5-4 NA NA CASSPGGSGIVYGYTF TGTGCCAGCAGCCCCGGGGGGTCAGGGATCGTCTATGGCTACACCTTC